A single sample is the source of the 32 T cell receptor beta chains below, sequenced in a study of cytomegalovirus exposure and HLA in healthy donors. In the PCR, 60 Vbeta and 13 Jbeta primers were used. The data were produced by immunoSEQ multiplex PCR, yet TCRdb's version contains in-frame clones alone and is incomplete. This repertoire shows approximately 100,000 clones, about 81% found once; its top ten account for roughly 1.5%. Material for sequencing was PBMCs. Receptors were obtained from a man between 35 and 55 years old in good health and CMV-seronegative.

J is TRBJ1-4 and V is TRBV5-1; D gene ambiguous. This CDR3 is built from 15 residues. The germline V gene encodes CDR1 SGHRS and CDR2 YFSETQ. Trimming removed 0 bases at V and 6 bases at J, with 12 bases between. This CDR3 is CASSLAAVYDEKLFF. CDR3 coding DNA: TGCGCCAGCAGCTTGGCCGCAGTTTATGATGAAAAACTGTTTTTT.

This chain connects TRBV19 to TRBJ1-1; 7 positions match TRBD1. Unmatched junction bases numbered 5, after V lost 3 bases and J lost 4 bases. CDR3 size: 14 residues. Germline CDR1 LNHDA, CDR2 SQIVND (reference sequence). CDR3 region: CASSIEGAVTEAFF. The CDR3 region has the DNA TGTGCCAGTAGTATCGAGGGGGCGGTCACTGAAGCTTTCTTT. Full variable domain (rest looked up from reference TRBV19 and TRBJ1-1): DGGITQSPKYLFRKEGQNVTLSCEQNLNHDAMYWYRQDPGQGLRLIYYSQIVNDFQKGDIAEGYSVSREKKESFPLTVTSAQKNPTAFYLCASSIEGAVTEAFFGQGTRLTVV.

The chain has TRBV18 and TRBJ2-3; tentatively, D is TRBD2 (6 bases). The length of the CDR3 is 13 residues. V lost 6 bases and J lost 4, with 11 bases in between. From germline, CDR1 is KGHSH and CDR2 LQKENI. CDR3 residues: CASSPGVSDTQYF. The CDR3 coding sequence is TGTGCCAGCTCGCCGGGGGTGTCAGATACGCAGTATTTT.

The chain links TRBV12-5 to TRBJ1-6; the D is unclear. The CDR3 extends over 17 amino acids. Deletions cut 1 base from V and 2 bases from J, with 12 bases between. Germline V gene data show CDR1 as LGHNT and CDR2 as FRNRAP. The CDR3 sequence: CASGLGFSRAYNSPLHF. CDR3 nucleotide sequence: TGTGCTAGTGGTTTGGGATTTTCGAGGGCCTATAATTCACCCCTCCACTTT. The full variable domain, with the rest looked up from reference TRBV12-5 and TRBJ1-6, is DARVTQTPRHKVTEMGQEVTMRCQPILGHNTVFWYRQTMMQGLELLAYFRNRAPLDDSGMPKDRFSAEMPDATLATLKIQPSEPRDSAVYFCASGLGFSRAYNSPLHFGNGTRLTVT.

The chain couples TRBV6-6 to TRBJ1-2; D perhaps matches TRBD1 (5 bases). The germline V gene encodes CDR1 MNHNY and CDR2 SVGAGI (reference sequence). This CDR3 region has 14 residues. Trimming cost V 0 bases and J 2 bases, with 7 bases left between them. This chain's CDR3 is CASSYSKGNYGYTF. In nucleotides, the CDR3 is TGTGCCAGCAGTTACTCGAAGGGGAACTATGGCTACACCTTC.

A few counts support this clone. The rearrangement joins TRBV15 to TRBJ1-4; D unclear. This CDR3 comprises 16 residues. CDR1 LNHNV and CDR2 YYDKDF come from the germline V gene (reference sequence). V was cut by 1 base and J by 8 bases, with 17 bases left in between. The CDR3 here is CATSRVSSLSGEKLFF. In DNA, the CDR3 is TGTGCCACCAGCAGAGTCTCTTCCCTCTCGGGGGAAAAACTGTTTTTT.

The chain joins TRBV29-1 to TRBJ1-2, with 9 bases aligning to TRBD1. Germline V gene data show CDR1 as SQVTM and CDR2 as ANQGSEA. V lost 4 bases to trimming and J lost 7 bases; unmatched junction nucleotides: 16. The CDR3 runs 16 residues. The CDR3 DNA follows: TGCAGCGTTGTCGGTGGGGGGGACAGGGCCTTTGGTGGCTACACCTTC. It translates to CSVVGGGDRAFGGYTF.

The J gene is TRBJ2-5, the V gene TRBV7-2; D unclear. Gene TRBJ2-7 matches the end of the DNA better, so the J call may be wrong. CDR1 and CDR2 (germline): SGHTA, FQGNSA. The CDR3 has 11 residues. The CDR3 region has the DNA TGTGCCAGCAGCTCCGCCTACGAGCAGTACTTC. Its protein is CASSSAYEQYF.

The gene calls are TRBV5-6 and TRBJ2-1; 12 bases agree with TRBD1. This CDR3 has 15 amino acids. The V gene end was trimmed by 4 bases and the J gene end by 2 bases; junction bases not matched to a gene: 1. In germline, CDR1 is SGHDT, CDR2 YYEEEE. This CDR3 reads CASSGTGGPYNEQFF. The CDR3 region has the DNA TGTGCCAGCAGCGGGACAGGGGGCCCCTACAATGAGCAGTTCTTC.

The J gene is TRBJ1-1, the V gene TRBV5-1; 7 positions match TRBD1. CDR3 size: 14 residues. Germline V CDR1 and CDR2: SGHRS, YFSETQ. J gave up 1 base and V 5 bases, and 5 bases lay outside the gene matches. CDR3 amino acids: CASRRTGENTEAFF. CDR3 DNA: TGCGCCAGCAGAAGAACAGGGGAGAACACTGAAGCTTTCTTT.

The chain combines TRBV10-1 with TRBJ1-3; TRBD1 might be the D (6 bases). Trimming cost V 4 bases and J 1 base, with 17 bases left between them. In germline, CDR1 is WNHNN, CDR2 SYGVQD (reference sequence). The CDR3 runs to 17 residues. The CDR3 protein is CASSAGGFPPSGNTIYF. CDR3 nucleotide sequence: TGCGCCAGCAGTGCGGGGGGCTTCCCGCCTTCTGGAAACACCATATATTTT.

The V call is TRBV2, the J call TRBJ1-4; 7 bases match TRBD1. This CDR3 comprises 15 residues. Looked up from germline, CDR1 is SNHLY and CDR2 is FYNNEI. V trimming: 6 bases; J trimming: 7 bases; junction bases outside the gene matches: 11. CDR3 in amino acids: CASSTVRTGGEKLFF. DNA for the CDR3: TGTGCCAGCAGCACCGTCAGGACAGGAGGTGAAAAACTGTTTTTT. The whole variable domain, remainder taken from reference TRBV2 and TRBJ1-4, is EPEVTQTPSHQVTQMGQEVILRCVPISNHLYFYWYRQILGQKVEFLVSFYNNEISEKSEIFDDQFSVERPDGSNFTLKIRSTKLEDSAMYFCASSTVRTGGEKLFFGSGTQLSVL.

The rearrangement links TRBV18 to TRBJ2-7; perhaps TRBD1 as D (5 bases). Trimming took 6 bases from V and 1 from J, leaving 13 bases between them. CDR3 size: 14 residues. The germline V gene has CDR1 KGHSH and CDR2 LQKENI. CDR3 loop: CASSSQQDSYEQYF. CDR3 nucleotides: TGTGCCAGCTCTTCCCAACAGGATTCCTACGAGCAGTACTTC. Supplemented by reference TRBV18 and TRBJ2-7, the full variable domain reads NAGVMQNPRHLVRRRGQEARLRCSPMKGHSHVYWYRQLPEEGLKFMVYLQKENIIDESGMPKERFSAEFPKEGPSILRIQQVVRGDSAAYFCASSSQQDSYEQYFGPGTRLTVT.

Concerning this clone itself: The final CDR3 position lacks the conserved phenylalanine or tryptophan, pointing to a likely read error. V gene TRBV5-8 combines with J gene TRBJ1-5, with D perhaps matching TRBD1 (6 bases). CDR1 is SGHTS and CDR2 is YDEGEE in the germline V gene. Trimming cost V 1 base and J 1 base, with 15 bases left between them. The CDR3 extends over 17 amino acids. The CDR3 region has the DNA TGTGCCAGCAGCTTGCGCAGGGGTGGGGTAAGCAATCAGCCCCAGCATCTT. Its protein product is CASSLRRGGVSNQPQHL.

The chain recombines TRBV5-7 with TRBJ1-3; 7 bases fit TRBD1. TRBV5-7 is assigned to the ORF class and has an uncertain function. V dropped 2 bases and J dropped 5; count of bases not matched to a gene: 19. The CDR3 loop spans 19 amino acids. The chain's CDR3 is CASSFFRQGANKIRNTIYF. CDR3 DNA sequence: TGTGCCAGCAGCTTCTTCAGACAGGGAGCAAACAAAATACGAAACACCATATATTTT.

The rearrangement joins TRBV4-3 to TRBJ1-6; D is possibly TRBD1 (6 bases). This CDR3 contains 15 residues. Germline CDR1 LGHNA, CDR2 YSLEER. V lost 1 base and J 8 bases, leaving 12 bases between the germline ends. As DNA, the CDR3 is TGCGCCAGCAGCCAAGGGGTACAGGGTGATTCACCCCTCCACTTT. This gives the protein CASSQGVQGDSPLHF.

This clone showed up just a few times. The chain joins TRBV4-1 to TRBJ1-5, with a weak D call TRBD1 (5 bases). CDR3 length: 15 residues. Trimming took 3 bases from V and 0 from J, leaving 9 bases between them. CDR1 MGHRA and CDR2 YSYEKL come from the germline V gene. This CDR3 reads CASSQEQDSNQPQHF. The CDR3 DNA follows: TGCGCCAGCAGCCAGGAACAGGATAGCAATCAGCCCCAGCATTTT.

The chain has TRBV7-9 and TRBJ2-7; 7 bases are shared with TRBD1. The CDR3 contains 14 residues. The germline CDR1 and CDR2 sequences are SEHNR and FQNEAQ (reference sequence). V gave up 5 bases and J gave up 6 bases; unmatched junction bases: 10. The CDR3 protein is CASSQPQGVGEQYF. The CDR3 DNA reads as TGTGCCAGCAGCCAACCCCAGGGGGTCGGCGAGCAGTACTTC.

The V and J genes are TRBV29-1 and TRBJ2-2, with D maybe TRBD1 (5 bases). Germline V gene sequence: CDR1 SQVTM, CDR2 ANQGSEA. Trimming removed 6 bases from V and 6 bases from J, with 14 bases in between. The CDR3 is made up of 13 amino acids. This CDR3 is CSVQKTDPGELFF. The CDR3 nucleotides are TGCAGCGTCCAGAAGACAGACCCCGGGGAGCTGTTTTTT.

The rearrangement links TRBV5-1 to TRBJ2-7, with unresolved D. The germline V and J ends were trimmed by 2 bases and 4 bases, with 10 bases remaining between them. The CDR3 length is 13 residues. The germline CDR1 and CDR2 sequences are SGHRS and YFSETQ. CDR3 loop: CASSFSQVYEQYF. The CDR3 DNA reads TGCGCCAGCAGCTTTTCCCAGGTTTACGAGCAGTACTTC.

The chain employs TRBV6-1 and TRBJ2-2, with 7 bases that match TRBD1. The CDR3 has 13 amino acids. Germline CDR1 is MNHNS and CDR2 is SASEGT. V trimming: 5 bases; J trimming: 6 bases; junction bases outside the gene matches: 3. The CDR3 loop is CASSMTGSGELFF. In DNA form, the CDR3 reads TGTGCCAGCAGTATGACAGGGTCCGGGGAGCTGTTTTTT.

The chain employs TRBV6-1 and TRBJ1-2; no clear D. V lost 10 bases and J lost 0, with 9 bases in between. This CDR3 region has 12 residues. Germline V gene lookup returns CDR1 MNHNS and CDR2 SASEGT. Written as DNA, the CDR3 is TGTGCCACCTTTATTGCTAACTATGGCTACACCTTC. This gives the protein CATFIANYGYTF.

The chain is built from TRBV5-6 and TRBJ2-3; D gene unclear. V was cut by 0 bases and J by 2 bases, with 10 bases left in between. The CDR3 runs to 15 residues. Germline lookup yields CDR1 SGHDT and CDR2 YYEEEE. In DNA form, the CDR3 reads TGTGCCAGCAGCTTGGAGTGGCCTTTCACAGATACGCAGTATTTT. Its protein is CASSLEWPFTDTQYF.

This clone came up a few times. The chain uses TRBV5-1 and TRBJ2-7, with 9 bases aligning to TRBD1. The V gene end was trimmed by 3 bases and the J gene end by 4 bases; junction bases not matched to a gene: 5. The CDR3 is 14 residues long. The germline gives CDR1 SGHRS, CDR2 YFSETQ. In DNA, the CDR3 is TGCGCCAGCAGCTCGGGACAGGGCTGTTACGAGCAGTACTTC. It translates to CASSSGQGCYEQYF. The entire variable domain, with the rest obtained from reference TRBV5-1 and TRBJ2-7, is as follows: KAGVTQTPRYLIKTRGQQVTLSCSPISGHRSVSWYQQTPGQGLQFLFEYFSETQRNKGNFPGRFSGRQFSNSRSEMNVSTLELGDSALYLCASSSGQGCYEQYFGPGTRLTVT.

V usage is TRBV5-1 and J usage is TRBJ1-2; D call uncertain. Germline V gene lookup returns CDR1 SGHRS and CDR2 YFSETQ. CDR3 size: 14 residues. V was shortened by 0 bases and J by 2 bases, with 8 bases between the two germline ends. The CDR3 region is CASSLDTWNYGYTF. As DNA, the CDR3 is TGCGCCAGCAGCTTGGACACCTGGAACTATGGCTACACCTTC.

The chain employs TRBV15 and TRBJ1-5; D gene uncertain. Germline CDR1 LNHNV, CDR2 YYDKDF (reference sequence). V was cut by 3 bases and J by 4 bases, with 10 bases left in between. There are 14 residues in the CDR3. The CDR3 bases are TGTGCCACCAGCAGCCGGGGTTCAAATCAGCCCCAGCATTTT. It codes for CATSSRGSNQPQHF. Based on the CDR3 plus reference TRBV15 and TRBJ1-5, the full variable domain is DAMVIQNPRYQVTQFGKPVTLSCSQTLNHNVMYWYQQKSSQAPKLLFHYYDKDFNNEADTPDNFQSRRPNTSFCFLDIRSPGLGDTAMYLCATSSRGSNQPQHFGDGTRLSIL.

The CDR3 spells CASSEHRGKAGNTIYF. In DNA form, the CDR3 reads TGTGCCAGCAGTGAACACAGGGGGAAGGCTGGAAACACCATATATTTT. This sequence joins TRBV6-1 and TRBJ1-3; 8 bases are shared with TRBD1. J lost 2 bases, V lost 2 bases, and 5 bases had no gene match. The CDR3 contains 16 residues. Germline CDR1 and CDR2: MNHNS and SASEGT.

CDR3 sequence reads: CASSQEGSSYNSPLHF. The CDR3 DNA follows: TGCGCCAGCAGCCAAGAAGGGAGCTCCTATAATTCACCCCTCCACTTT. The genes are TRBV4-3 and TRBJ1-6, with no clear D. CDR1 is LGHNA, CDR2 YSLEER, per germline. Trimming removed 0 bases from V and 0 bases from J, with 6 bases in between. The length of the CDR3 is 16 residues.

This chain uses TRBV28 with TRBJ1-2, with D hard to call. The germline CDR1 and CDR2 sequences are MDHEN and SYDVKM. The CDR3 runs to 14 residues. V lost 7 bases, J lost 2 bases, and 14 bases lay in between. CDR3: CASNQFTGNYGYTF. The CDR3 DNA reads as TGTGCCAGCAACCAGTTTACGGGAAACTATGGCTACACCTTC.

V and J are TRBV27 and TRBJ1-6, with D perhaps TRBD1 (5 bases). In germline, CDR1 is MNHEY, CDR2 SMNVEV (reference sequence). V was clipped by 3 bases and J by 4 bases, with 13 bases between them. This CDR3 is built from 16 residues. This CDR3 reads CASSFGRGGYNSPLHF. The CDR3 DNA reads as TGTGCCAGCAGTTTTGGGAGGGGTGGTTATAATTCACCCCTCCACTTT.

V and J are TRBV19 and TRBJ2-7, with TRBD2 as a possible D gene (5 bases). V was pared by 0 bases and J by 2 bases, with 11 bases between. The CDR3 runs to 15 residues. Germline V lookup: CDR1 LNHDA, CDR2 SQIVND (reference sequence). The CDR3 DNA is TGTGCCAGTAGTATAGAATTGGGAGCGACCTACGAGCAGTACTTC. It codes for CASSIELGATYEQYF.

Details on this clone: This specimen includes other DNA sequences encoding the same CDR3. The V gene is TRBV20-1, the J gene TRBJ2-5; D is ambiguous. CDR1 DFQATT and CDR2 SNEGSKA come from the germline V gene (reference sequence). The CDR3 has 10 amino acids. Between the trimmed V and J ends, which lost 3 bases and 4 bases, there was a span of 3 bases. The CDR3 is CSARRETQYF. In nucleotides, the CDR3 is TGCAGTGCTAGGAGAGAGACCCAGTACTTC.